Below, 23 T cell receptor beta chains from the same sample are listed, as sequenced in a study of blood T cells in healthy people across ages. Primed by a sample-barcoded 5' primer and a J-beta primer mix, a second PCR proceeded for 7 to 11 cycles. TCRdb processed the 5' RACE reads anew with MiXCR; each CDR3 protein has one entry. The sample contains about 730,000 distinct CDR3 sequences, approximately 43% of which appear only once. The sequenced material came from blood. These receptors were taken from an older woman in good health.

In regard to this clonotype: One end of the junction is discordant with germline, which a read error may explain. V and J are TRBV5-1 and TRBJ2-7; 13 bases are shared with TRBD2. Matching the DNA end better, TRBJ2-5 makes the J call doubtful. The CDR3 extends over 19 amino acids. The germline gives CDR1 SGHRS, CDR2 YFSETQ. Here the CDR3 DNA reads TGCGCCGGCAGATCCGTGTCACCCGGGACTAGCGGGATTGGCGAGACCCAGTACTTC. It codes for CAGRSVSPGTSGIGETQYF.

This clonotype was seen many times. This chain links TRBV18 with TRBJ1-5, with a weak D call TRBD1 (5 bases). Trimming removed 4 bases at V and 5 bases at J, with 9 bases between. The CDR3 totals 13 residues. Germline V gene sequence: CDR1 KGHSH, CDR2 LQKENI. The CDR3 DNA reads TGTGCCAGCTCACAGGGGCGGGATCAGCCCCAGCATTTT. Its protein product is CASSQGRDQPQHF.

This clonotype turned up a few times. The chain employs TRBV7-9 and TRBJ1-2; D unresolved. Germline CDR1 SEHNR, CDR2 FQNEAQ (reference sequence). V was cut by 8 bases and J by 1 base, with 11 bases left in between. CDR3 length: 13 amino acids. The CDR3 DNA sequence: TGTGCCAGCTCACGCCTAATTAACTATGGCTACACCTTC. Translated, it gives CASSRLINYGYTF. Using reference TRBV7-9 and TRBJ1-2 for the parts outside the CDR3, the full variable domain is DTGVSQNPRHKITKRGQNVTFRCDPISEHNRLYWYRQTLGQGPEFLTYFQNEAQLEKSRLLSDRFSAERPKGSFSTLEIQRTEQGDSAMYLCASSRLINYGYTFGSGTRLTVV.

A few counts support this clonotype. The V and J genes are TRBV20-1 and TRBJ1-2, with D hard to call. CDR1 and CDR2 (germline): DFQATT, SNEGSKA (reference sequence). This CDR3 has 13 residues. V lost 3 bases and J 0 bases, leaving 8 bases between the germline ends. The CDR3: CSARRAANYGYTF. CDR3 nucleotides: TGCAGTGCTAGGCGCGCCGCTAACTATGGCTACACCTTC.

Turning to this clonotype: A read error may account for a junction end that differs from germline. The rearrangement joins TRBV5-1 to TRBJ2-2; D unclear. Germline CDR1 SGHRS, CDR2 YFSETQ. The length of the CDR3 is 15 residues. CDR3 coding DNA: TGCGCCGGCAGCTTGGAGTCTCGTTCAACCGGGGAGCTGTTTTTT. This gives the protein CAGSLESRSTGELFF.

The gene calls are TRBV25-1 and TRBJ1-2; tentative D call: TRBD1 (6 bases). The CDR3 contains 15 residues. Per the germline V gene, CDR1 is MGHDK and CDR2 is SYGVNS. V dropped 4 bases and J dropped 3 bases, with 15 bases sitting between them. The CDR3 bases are TGTGCCAGCAGTGTCGCCTCGGGGGGCGACTATGGCTACACCTTC. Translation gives CASSVASGGDYGYTF.

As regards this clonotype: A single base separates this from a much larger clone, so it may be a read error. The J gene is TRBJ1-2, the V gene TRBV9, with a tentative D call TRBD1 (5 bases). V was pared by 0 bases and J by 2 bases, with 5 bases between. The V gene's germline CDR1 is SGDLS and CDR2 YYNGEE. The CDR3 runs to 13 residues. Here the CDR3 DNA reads TGTGCCAGCAGCGTAGACAGGAACTATGGCTACACCTTC. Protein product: CASSVDRNYGYTF.

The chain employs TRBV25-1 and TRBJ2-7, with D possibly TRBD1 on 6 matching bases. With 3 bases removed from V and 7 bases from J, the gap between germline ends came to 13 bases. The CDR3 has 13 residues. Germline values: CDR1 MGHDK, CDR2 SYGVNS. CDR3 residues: CASSDIGGGEQYF. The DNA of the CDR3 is TGTGCCAGCAGTGATATAGGGGGTGGTGAGCAGTACTTC.

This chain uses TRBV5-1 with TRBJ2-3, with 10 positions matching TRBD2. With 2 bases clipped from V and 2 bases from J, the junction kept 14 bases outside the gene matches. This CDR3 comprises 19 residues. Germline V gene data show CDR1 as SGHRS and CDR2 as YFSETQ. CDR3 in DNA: TGCGCCAGCAGCTTAAACTCCGGGCTAGCGGGGGTTTCCACAGATACGCAGTATTTT. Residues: CASSLNSGLAGVSTDTQYF.

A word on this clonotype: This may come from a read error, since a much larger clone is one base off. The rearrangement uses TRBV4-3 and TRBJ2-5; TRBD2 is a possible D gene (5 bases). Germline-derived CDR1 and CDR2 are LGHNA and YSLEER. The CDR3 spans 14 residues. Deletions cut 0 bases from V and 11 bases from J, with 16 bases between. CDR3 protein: CASSQDPERSEQYF. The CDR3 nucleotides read TGCGCCAGCAGCCAAGATCCGGAGCGGAGTGAGCAGTACTTC.

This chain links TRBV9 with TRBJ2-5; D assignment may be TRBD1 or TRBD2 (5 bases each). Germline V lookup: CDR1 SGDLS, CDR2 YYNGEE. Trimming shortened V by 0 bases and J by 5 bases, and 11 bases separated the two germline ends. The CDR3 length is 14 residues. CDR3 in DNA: TGTGCCAGCAGCGTAGTCGGGGCCGGCGAGACCCAGTACTTC. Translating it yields CASSVVGAGETQYF.

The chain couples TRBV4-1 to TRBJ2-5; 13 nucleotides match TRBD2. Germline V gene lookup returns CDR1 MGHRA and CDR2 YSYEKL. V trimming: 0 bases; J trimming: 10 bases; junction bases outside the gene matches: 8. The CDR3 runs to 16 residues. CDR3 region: CASSQDPGLAGADQYF. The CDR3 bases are TGCGCCAGCAGCCAAGACCCCGGACTAGCGGGGGCGGACCAGTACTTC.

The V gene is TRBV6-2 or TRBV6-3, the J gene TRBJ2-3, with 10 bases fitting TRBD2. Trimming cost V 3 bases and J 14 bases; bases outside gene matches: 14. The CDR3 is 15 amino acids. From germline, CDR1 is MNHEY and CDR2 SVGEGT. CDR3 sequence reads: CASSYTEQGLALRYF. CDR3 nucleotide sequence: TGTGCCAGCAGTTATACCGAACAGGGACTAGCGTTGAGGTATTTT.

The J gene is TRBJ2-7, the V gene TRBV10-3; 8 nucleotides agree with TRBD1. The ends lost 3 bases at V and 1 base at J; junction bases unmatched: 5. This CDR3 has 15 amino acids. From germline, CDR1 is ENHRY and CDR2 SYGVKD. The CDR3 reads CAISDRDRSSYEQYF. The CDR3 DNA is TGTGCCATCAGTGACCGGGACAGGAGTTCCTACGAGCAGTACTTC.

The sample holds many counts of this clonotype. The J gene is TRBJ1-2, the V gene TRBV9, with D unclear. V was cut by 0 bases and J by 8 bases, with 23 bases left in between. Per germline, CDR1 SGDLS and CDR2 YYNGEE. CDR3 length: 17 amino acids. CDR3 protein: CASSVDGLPLREGGYTF. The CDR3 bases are TGTGCCAGCAGCGTAGACGGTCTACCCCTCCGGGAGGGCGGCTACACCTTC.

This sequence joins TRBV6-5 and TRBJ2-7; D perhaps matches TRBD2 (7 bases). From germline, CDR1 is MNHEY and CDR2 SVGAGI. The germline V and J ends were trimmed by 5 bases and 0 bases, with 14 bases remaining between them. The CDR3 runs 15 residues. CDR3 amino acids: CASSPLGGASYEQYF. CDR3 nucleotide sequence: TGTGCCAGCAGTCCTCTTGGGGGGGCCTCCTACGAGCAGTACTTC.

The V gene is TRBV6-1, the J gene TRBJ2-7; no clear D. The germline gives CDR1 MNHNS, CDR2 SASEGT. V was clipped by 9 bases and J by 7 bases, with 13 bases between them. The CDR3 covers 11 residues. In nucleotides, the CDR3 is TGTGCCAGTCGGCCCCCCTTGGAGCAGTACTTC. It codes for CASRPPLEQYF.

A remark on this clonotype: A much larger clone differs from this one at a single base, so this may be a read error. CDR3 in amino acids: CASSSSPYERYF. The DNA for the CDR3 is TGTGCCAGCAGCTCGAGCCCCTACGAGCGGTACTTC. This chain joins TRBV7-2 and TRBJ2-7; D gene ambiguous. CDR3 length: 12 amino acids. Germline assignment: CDR1 SGHTA and CDR2 FQGNSA.

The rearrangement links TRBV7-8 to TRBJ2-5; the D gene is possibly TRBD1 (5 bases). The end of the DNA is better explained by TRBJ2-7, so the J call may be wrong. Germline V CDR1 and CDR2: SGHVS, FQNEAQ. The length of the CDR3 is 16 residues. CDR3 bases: TGTGCCAGCAGCTTGAGTAGGGATTATAGGGGTGGCGAGCAGTACTTC. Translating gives CASSLSRDYRGGEQYF.

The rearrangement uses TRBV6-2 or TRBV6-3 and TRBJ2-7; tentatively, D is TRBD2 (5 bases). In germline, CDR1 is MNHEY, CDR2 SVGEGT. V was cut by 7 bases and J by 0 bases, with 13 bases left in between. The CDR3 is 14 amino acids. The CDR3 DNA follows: TGTGCCAGCATCAACGGGGTATCCTCCTACGAGCAGTACTTC. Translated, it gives CASINGVSSYEQYF.

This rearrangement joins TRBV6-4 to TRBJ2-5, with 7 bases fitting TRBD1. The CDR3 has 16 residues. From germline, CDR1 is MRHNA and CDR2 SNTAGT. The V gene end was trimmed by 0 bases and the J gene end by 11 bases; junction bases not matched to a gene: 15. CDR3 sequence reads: CASSDSTGVPVNEQYF. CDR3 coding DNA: TGTGCCAGCAGTGACTCCACAGGGGTTCCGGTGAATGAGCAGTACTTC.

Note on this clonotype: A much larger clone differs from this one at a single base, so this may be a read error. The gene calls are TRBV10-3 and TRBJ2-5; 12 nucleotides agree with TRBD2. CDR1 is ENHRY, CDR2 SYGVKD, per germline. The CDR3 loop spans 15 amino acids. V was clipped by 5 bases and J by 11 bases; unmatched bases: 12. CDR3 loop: CAISFLAGGRDEQYF. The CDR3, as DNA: TGTGCCATCAGTTTTCTAGCGGGAGGGCGCGATGAGCAGTACTTC.

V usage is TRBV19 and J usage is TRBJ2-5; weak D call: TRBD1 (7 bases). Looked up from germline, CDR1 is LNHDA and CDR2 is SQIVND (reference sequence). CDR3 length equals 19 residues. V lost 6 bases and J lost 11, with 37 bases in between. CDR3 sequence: CASSPKGARVAGNQNEQYF. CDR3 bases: TGTGCCAGTAGCCCCAAGGGGGCTCGGGTGGCGGGAAACCAAAATGAGCAGTACTTC.